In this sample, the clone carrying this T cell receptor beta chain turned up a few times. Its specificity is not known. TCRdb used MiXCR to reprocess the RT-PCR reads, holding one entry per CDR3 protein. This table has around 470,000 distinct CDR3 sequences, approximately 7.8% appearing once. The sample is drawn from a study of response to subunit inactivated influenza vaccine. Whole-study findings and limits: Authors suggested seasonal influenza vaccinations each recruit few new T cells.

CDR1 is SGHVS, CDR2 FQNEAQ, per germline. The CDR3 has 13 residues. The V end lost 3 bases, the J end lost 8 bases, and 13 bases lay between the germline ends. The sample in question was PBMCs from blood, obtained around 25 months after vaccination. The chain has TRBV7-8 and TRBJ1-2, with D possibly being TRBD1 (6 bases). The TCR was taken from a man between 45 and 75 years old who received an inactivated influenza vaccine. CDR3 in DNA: TGTGCCAGCAGCTTCAATCAGGGGTGGGGCTACACCTTC. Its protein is CASSFNQGWGYTF. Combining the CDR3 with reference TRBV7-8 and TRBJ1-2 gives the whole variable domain GAGVSQSPRYKVAKRGQDVALRCDPISGHVSLFWYQQALGQGPEFLTYFQNEAQLDKSGLPSDRFFAERPEGSVSTLKIQRTQQEDSAVYLCASSFNQGWGYTFGSGTRLTVV.